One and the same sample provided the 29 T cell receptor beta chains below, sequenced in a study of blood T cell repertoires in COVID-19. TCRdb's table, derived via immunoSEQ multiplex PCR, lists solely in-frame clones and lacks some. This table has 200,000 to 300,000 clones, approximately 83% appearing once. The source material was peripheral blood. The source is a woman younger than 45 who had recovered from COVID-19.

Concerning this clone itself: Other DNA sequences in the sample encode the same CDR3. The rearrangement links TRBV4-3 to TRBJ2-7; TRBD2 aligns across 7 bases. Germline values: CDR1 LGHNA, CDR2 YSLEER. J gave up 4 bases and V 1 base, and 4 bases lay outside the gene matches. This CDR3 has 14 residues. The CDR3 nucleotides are TGCGCCAGCAGCCAAGCGGGGGGAGGGTACGAGCAGTACTTC. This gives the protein CASSQAGGGYEQYF.

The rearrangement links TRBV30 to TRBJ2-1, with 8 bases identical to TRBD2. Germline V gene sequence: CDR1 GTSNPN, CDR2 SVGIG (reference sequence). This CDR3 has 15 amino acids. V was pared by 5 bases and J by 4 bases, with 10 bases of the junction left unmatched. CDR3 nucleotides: TGTGCCTGGCAAATCGCGGGGGGCCCTTACAATGAGCAGTTCTTC. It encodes CAWQIAGGPYNEQFF.

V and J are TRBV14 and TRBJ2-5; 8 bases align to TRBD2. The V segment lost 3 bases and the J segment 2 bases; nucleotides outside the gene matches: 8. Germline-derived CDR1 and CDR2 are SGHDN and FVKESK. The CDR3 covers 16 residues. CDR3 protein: CASSHFAGGLQETQYF. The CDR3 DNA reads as TGTGCCAGCAGCCATTTCGCGGGGGGCCTACAAGAGACCCAGTACTTC. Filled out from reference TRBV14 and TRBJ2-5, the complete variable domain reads EAGVTQFPSHSVIEKGQTVTLRCDPISGHDNLYWYRRVMGKEIKFLLHFVKESKQDESGMPNNRFLAERTGGTYSTLKVQPAELEDSGVYFCASSHFAGGLQETQYFGPGTRLLVL.

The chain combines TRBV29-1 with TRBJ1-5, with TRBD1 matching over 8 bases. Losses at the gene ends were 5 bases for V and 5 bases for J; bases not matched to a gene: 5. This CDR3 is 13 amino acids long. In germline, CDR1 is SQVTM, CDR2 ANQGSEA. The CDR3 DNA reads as TGCAGCGTTTTAGCAGGGGGCGATCAGCCCCAGCATTTT. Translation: CSVLAGGDQPQHF.

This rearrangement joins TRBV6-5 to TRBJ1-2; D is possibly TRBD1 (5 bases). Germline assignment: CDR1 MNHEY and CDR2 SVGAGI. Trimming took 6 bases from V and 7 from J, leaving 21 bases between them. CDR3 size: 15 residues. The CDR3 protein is CASSTKKGIRGGYTF. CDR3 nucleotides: TGTGCCAGCAGCACCAAAAAGGGGATTAGAGGTGGCTACACCTTC.

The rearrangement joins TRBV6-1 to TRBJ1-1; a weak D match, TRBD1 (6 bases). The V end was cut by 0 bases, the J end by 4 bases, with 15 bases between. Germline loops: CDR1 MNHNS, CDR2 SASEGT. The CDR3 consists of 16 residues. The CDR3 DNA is TGTGCCAGCAGTGAAGCTCAAACAGGGTTGGGCACTGAAGCTTTCTTT. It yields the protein CASSEAQTGLGTEAFF.

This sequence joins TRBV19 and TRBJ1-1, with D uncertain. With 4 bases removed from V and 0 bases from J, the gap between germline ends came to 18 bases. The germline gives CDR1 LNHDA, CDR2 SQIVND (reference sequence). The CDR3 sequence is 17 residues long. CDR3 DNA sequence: TGTGCCAGTAGTACACCCTCTTACCGGGTGGTGAACACTGAAGCTTTCTTT. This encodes CASSTPSYRVVNTEAFF.

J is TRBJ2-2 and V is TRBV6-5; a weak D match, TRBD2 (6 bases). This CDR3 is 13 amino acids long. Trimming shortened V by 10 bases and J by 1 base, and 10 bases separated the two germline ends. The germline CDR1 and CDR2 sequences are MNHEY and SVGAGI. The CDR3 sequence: CATRDWNTGELFF. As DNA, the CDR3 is TGTGCCACCAGGGACTGGAACACCGGGGAGCTGTTTTTT.

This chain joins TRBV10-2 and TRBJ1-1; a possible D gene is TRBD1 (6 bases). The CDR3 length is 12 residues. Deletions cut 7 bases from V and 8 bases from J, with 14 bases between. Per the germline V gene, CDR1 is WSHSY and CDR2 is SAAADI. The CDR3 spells CASTPQGPEAFF. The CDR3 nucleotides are TGCGCCAGCACCCCTCAGGGGCCCGAAGCTTTCTTT.

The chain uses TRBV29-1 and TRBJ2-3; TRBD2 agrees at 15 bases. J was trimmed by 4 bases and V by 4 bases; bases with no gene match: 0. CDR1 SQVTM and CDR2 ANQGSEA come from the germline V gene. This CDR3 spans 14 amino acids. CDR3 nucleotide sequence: TGCAGCGTTGGGACTAGCGGGAGGGCAGATACGCAGTATTTT. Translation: CSVGTSGRADTQYF.

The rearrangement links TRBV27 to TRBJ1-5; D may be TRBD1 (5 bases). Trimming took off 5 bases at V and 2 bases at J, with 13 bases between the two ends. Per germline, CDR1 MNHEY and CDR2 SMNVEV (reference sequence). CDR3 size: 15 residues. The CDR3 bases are TGTGCCAGCAGTCCCCGGACGGGGGGCAATCAGCCCCAGCATTTT. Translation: CASSPRTGGNQPQHF.

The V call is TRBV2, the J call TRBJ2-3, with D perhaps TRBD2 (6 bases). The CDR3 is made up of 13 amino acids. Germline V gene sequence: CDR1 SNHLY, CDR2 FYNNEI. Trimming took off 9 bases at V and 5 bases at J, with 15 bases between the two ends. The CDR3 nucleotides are TGTGCCAGACTTGGCCAGGGAGGAGATACGCAGTATTTT. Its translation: CARLGQGGDTQYF.

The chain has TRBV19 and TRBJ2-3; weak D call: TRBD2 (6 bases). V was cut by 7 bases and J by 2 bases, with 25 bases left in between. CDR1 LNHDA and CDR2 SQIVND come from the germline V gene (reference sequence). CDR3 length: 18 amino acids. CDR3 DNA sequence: TGTGCCAGTACGAGAAACCCTAGGCTACTAGCACACACAGATACGCAGTATTTT. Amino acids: CASTRNPRLLAHTDTQYF.

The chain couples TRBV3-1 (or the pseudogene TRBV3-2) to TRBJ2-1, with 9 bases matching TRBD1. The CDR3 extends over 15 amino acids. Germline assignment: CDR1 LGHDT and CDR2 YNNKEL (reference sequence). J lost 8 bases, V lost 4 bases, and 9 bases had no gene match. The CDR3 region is CASSRNRGLGDEQFF. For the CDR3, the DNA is TGTGCCAGCAGCCGGAACAGGGGGCTGGGAGATGAGCAGTTCTTC.

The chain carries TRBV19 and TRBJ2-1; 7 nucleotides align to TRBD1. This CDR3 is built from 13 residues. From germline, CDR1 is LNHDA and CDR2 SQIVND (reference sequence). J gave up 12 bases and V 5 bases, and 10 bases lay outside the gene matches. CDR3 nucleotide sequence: TGTGCCAGTAGTCCCTCTAAGGGGGCGAGGCAGTTCTTC. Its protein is CASSPSKGARQFF.

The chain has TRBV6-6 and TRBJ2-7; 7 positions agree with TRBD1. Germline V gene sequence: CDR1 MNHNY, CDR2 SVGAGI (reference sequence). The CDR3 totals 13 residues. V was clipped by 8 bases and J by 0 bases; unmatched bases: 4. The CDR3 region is CASGGTVSYEQYF. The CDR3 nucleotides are TGTGCCAGCGGTGGGACAGTCTCCTACGAGCAGTACTTC.

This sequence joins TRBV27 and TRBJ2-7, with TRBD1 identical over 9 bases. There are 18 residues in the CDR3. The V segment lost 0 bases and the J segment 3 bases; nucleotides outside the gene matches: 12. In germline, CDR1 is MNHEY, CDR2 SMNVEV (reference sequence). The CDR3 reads CASSLSTPPTGGHYEQYF. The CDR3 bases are TGTGCCAGCAGTTTATCTACCCCCCCCACAGGGGGCCACTACGAGCAGTACTTC.

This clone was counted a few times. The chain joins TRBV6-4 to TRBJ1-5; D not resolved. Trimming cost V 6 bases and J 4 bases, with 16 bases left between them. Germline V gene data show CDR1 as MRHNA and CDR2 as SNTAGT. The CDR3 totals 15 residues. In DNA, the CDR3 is TGTGCCAGCAGCCGACGCAGGTTTCGTAATCAGCCCCAGCATTTT. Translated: CASSRRRFRNQPQHF.

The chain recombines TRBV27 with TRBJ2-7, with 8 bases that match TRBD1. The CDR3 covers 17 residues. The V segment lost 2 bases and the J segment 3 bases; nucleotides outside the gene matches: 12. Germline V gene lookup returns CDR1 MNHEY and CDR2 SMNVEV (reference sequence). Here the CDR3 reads CASSLRTGFGGRYEQYF. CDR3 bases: TGTGCCAGCAGTTTAAGGACAGGGTTTGGGGGACGCTACGAGCAGTACTTC.

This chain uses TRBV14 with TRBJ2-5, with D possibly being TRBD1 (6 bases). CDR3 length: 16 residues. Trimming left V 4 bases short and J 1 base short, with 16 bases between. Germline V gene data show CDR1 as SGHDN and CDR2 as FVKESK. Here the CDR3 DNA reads TGTGCCAGCAGCCTTGCTAGGACAGCCCTCCAAGAGACCCAGTACTTC. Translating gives CASSLARTALQETQYF.

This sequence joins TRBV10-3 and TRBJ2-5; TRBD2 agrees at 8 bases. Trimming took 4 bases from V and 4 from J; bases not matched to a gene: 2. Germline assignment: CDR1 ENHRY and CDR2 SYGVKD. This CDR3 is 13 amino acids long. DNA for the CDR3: TGTGCCATCAGTGCGGCGGGGGGAGAGACCCAGTACTTC. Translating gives CAISAAGGETQYF.

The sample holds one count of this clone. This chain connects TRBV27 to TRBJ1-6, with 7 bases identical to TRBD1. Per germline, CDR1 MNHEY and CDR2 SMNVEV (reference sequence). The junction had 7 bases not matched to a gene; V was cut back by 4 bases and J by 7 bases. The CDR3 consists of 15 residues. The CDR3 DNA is TGTGCCAGCAGTTCCGGACAGGAGATCAATTCACCCCTCCACTTT. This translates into CASSSGQEINSPLHF.

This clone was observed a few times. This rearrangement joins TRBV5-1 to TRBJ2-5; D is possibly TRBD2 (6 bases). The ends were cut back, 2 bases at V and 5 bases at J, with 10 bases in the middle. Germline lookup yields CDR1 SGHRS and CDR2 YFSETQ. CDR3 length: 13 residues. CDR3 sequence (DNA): TGCGCCAGCAGCTTTTTGGGGGGTGAGACCCAGTACTTC. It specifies CASSFLGGETQYF.

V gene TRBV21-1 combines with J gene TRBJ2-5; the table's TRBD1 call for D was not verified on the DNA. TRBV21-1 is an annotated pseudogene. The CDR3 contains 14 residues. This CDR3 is CASPVQGGEETQYF. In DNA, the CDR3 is TGTGCCAGCCCCGTACAGGGGGGGGAAGAGACCCAGTACTTC.

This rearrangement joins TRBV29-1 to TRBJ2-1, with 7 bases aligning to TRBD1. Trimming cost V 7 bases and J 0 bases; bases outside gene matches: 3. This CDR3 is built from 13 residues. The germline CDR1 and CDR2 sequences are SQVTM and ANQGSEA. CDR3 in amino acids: CSATGSSYNEQFF. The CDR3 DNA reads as TGCAGCGCGACAGGGAGCTCCTACAATGAGCAGTTCTTC.

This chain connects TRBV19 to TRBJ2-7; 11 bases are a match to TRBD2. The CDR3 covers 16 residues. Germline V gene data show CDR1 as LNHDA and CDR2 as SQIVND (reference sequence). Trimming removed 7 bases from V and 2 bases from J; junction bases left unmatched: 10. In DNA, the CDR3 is TGTGCCAGTAATTCCCCTAGCGGGGGGCCCACCTACGAGCAGTACTTC. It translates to CASNSPSGGPTYEQYF.

For the CDR3, the DNA is TGTGCCTGGGGGATAGGGGGGGATAATGGCTACACCTTC. It yields the protein CAWGIGGDNGYTF. V usage is TRBV30 and J usage is TRBJ1-2; the D gene is possibly TRBD1 (6 bases). Trimming pared 5 bases from V and 6 bases from J, leaving 16 bases between. This CDR3 is 13 amino acids long. From germline, CDR1 is GTSNPN and CDR2 SVGIG (reference sequence).

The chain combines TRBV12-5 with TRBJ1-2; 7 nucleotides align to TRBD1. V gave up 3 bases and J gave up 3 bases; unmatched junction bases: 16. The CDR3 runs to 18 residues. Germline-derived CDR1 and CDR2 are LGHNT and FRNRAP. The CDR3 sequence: CASGFDLPLDRVDYGYTF. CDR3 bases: TGTGCTAGTGGTTTTGACTTGCCCCTCGACAGGGTGGACTATGGCTACACCTTC.

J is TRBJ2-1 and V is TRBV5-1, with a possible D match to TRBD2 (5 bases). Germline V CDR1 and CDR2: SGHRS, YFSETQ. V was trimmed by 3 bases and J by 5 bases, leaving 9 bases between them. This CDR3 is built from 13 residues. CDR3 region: CASSSDSNNEQFF. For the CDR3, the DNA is TGCGCCAGCAGCTCGGACTCGAACAATGAGCAGTTCTTC.